Below, one T cell receptor beta chain is given with its context. Sequenced by immunoSEQ multiplex PCR; TCRdb stores in-frame clones only, minus some. The data show over 25,000 clones, about 76% seen once. The data belong to a study of neoadjuvant nivolumab and ipilimumab in lung cancer. Study-wide background: Nivolumab 3 mg/kg was given days 1, 15 and 29, plus ipilimumab 1 mg/kg day 1 in combination.

The CDR3 runs to 14 residues. Trimming took 5 bases from V and 4 from J; bases not matched to a gene: 7. In germline, CDR1 is SGHTA, CDR2 FQGNSA. The TCR originated in an adult with non-small cell lung cancer. The chain employs TRBV7-2 and TRBJ1-2; 7 nucleotides agree with TRBD1. The material sequenced was tumor tissue, taken after neoadjuvant nivolumab, alone or with ipilimumab, at or shortly before surgery. The CDR3 nucleotides read TGTGCCAGCAGCCTTGACAGGGTGGGCTATGGCTACACCTTC. Encoded protein: CASSLDRVGYGYTF.